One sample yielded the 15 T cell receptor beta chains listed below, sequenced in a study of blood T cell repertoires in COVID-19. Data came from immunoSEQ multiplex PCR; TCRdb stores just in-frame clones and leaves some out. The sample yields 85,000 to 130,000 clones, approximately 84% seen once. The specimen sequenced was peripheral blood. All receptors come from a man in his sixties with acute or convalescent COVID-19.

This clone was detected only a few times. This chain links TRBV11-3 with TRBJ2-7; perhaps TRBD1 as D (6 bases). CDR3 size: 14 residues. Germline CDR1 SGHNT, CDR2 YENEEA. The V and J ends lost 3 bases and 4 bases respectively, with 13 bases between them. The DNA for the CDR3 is TGTGCCAGCAGCTTGGGACAATCCTCGTACGAGCAGTACGTC. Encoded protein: CASSLGQSSYEQYV.

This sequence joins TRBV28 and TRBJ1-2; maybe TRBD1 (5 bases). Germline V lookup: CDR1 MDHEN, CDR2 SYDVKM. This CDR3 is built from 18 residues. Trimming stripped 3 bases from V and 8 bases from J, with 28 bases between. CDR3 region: CASSLMFRQAGRPGGYTF. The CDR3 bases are TGTGCCAGCAGTTTGATGTTTCGGCAAGCAGGGCGGCCTGGAGGCTACACCTTC.

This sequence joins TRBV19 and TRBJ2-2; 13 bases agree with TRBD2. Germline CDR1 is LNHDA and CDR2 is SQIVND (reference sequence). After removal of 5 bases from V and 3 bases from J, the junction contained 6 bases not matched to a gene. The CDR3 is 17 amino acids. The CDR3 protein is CASSVTSGRADTGELFF. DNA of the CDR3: TGTGCCAGTAGTGTAACTAGCGGGAGGGCGGACACCGGGGAGCTGTTTTTT.

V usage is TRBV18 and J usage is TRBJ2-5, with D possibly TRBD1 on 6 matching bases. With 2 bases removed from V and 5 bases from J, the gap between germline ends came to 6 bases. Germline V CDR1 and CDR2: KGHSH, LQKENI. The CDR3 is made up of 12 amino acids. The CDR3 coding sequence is TGTGCCAGCTCACCAGACAGGGAGACCCAGTACTTC. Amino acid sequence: CASSPDRETQYF.

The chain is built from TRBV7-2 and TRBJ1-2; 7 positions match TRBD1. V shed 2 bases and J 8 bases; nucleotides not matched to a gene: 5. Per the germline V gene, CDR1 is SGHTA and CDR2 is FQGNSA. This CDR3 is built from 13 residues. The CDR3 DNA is TGTGCCAGCAGCTTAAGACAGGGCAGCGGCTACACCTTC. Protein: CASSLRQGSGYTF. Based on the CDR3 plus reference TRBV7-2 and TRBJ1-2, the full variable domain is GAGVSQSPSNKVTEKGKDVELRCDPISGHTALYWYRQSLGQGLEFLIYFQGNSAPDKSGLPSDRFSAERTGGSVSTLTIQRTQQEDSAVYLCASSLRQGSGYTFGSGTRLTVV.

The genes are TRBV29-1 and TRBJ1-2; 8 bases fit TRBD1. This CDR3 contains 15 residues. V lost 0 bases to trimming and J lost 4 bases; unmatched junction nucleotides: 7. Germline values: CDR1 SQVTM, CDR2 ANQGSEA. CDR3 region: CSVEDLGTGPYGYTF. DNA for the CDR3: TGCAGCGTTGAAGATTTGGGGACAGGACCCTATGGCTACACCTTC.

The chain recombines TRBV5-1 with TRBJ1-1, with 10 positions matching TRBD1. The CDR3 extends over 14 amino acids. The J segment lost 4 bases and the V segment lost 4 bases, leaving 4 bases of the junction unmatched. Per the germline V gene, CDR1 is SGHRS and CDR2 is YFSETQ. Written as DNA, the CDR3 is TGCGCCAGCAGCGCGGACAGGGGGGTCACTGAAGCTTTCTTT. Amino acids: CASSADRGVTEAFF. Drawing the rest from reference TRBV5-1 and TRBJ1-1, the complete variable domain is KAGVTQTPRYLIKTRGQQVTLSCSPISGHRSVSWYQQTPGQGLQFLFEYFSETQRNKGNFPGRFSGRQFSNSRSEMNVSTLELGDSALYLCASSADRGVTEAFFGQGTRLTVV.

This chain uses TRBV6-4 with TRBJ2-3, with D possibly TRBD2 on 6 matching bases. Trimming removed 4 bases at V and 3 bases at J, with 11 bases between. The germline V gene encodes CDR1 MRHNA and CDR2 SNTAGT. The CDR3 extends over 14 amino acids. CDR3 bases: TGTGCCAGCAGTGCCGGGGGAGCAACAGATACGCAGTATTTT. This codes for CASSAGGATDTQYF.

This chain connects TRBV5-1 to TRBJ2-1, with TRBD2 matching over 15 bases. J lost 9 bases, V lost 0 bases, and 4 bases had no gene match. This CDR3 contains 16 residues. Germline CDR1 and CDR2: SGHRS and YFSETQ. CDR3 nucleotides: TGCGCCAGCAGCTTGGCGCCGGGACTAGCGGGAGGTGAGCAGTTCTTC. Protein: CASSLAPGLAGGEQFF. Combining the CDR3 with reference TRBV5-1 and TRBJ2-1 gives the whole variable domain KAGVTQTPRYLIKTRGQQVTLSCSPISGHRSVSWYQQTPGQGLQFLFEYFSETQRNKGNFPGRFSGRQFSNSRSEMNVSTLELGDSALYLCASSLAPGLAGGEQFFGPGTRLTVL.

This CDR3 reads CASRDRGGTGELFF. The CDR3 DNA reads as TGTGCCAGCAGAGACCGAGGGGGTACCGGGGAGCTGTTTTTT. This chain links TRBV6-4 with TRBJ2-2; the D gene is possibly TRBD1 (6 bases). The CDR3 spans 14 residues. The germline gives CDR1 MRHNA, CDR2 SNTAGT. The ends were cut back, 6 bases at V and 5 bases at J, with 13 bases in the middle.

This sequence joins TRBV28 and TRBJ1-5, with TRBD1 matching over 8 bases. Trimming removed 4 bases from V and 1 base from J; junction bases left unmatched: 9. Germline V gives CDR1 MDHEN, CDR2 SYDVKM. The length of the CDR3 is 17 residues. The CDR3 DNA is TGTGCCAGCAGTTCCGGACAGGGTTGGGAAAGCAATCAGCCCCAGCATTTT. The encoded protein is CASSSGQGWESNQPQHF.

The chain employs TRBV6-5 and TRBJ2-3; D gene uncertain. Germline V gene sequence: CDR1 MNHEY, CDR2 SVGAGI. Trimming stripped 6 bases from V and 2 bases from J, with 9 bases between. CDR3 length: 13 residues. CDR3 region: CASRLDHTDTQYF. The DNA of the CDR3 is TGTGCCAGCAGATTAGATCACACAGATACGCAGTATTTT.

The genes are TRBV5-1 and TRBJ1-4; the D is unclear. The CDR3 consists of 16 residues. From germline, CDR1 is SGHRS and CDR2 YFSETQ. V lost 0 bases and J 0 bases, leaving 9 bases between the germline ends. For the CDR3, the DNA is TGCGCCAGCAGCTTGGCGGACGGGGCAACTAATGAAAAACTGTTTTTT. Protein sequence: CASSLADGATNEKLFF. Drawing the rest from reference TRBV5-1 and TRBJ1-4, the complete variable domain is KAGVTQTPRYLIKTRGQQVTLSCSPISGHRSVSWYQQTPGQGLQFLFEYFSETQRNKGNFPGRFSGRQFSNSRSEMNVSTLELGDSALYLCASSLADGATNEKLFFGSGTQLSVL.

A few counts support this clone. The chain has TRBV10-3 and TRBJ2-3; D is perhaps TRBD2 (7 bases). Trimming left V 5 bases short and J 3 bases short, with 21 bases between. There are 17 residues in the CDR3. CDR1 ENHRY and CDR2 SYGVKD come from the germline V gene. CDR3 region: CAISRQVVGSGTDTQYF. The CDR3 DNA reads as TGTGCCATCAGTAGACAGGTGGTTGGTAGCGGGACAGATACGCAGTATTTT.

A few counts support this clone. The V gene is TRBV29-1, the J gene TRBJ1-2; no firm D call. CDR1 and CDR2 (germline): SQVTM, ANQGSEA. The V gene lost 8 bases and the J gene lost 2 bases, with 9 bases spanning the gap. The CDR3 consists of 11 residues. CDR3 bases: TGCAGCCTAACAGACAACTATGGCTACACCTTC. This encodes CSLTDNYGYTF.